This T cell receptor beta chain was sequenced in a study of blood T cell repertoires in COVID-19. Background on the study: The study drew acute and convalescent COVID-19 samples from the United States, Italy and Spain.

Losses at the gene ends were 6 bases for V and 1 base for J; bases not matched to a gene: 10. Looked up from germline, CDR1 is MNHEY and CDR2 is SMNVEV (reference sequence). The CDR3 contains 16 residues. TCRdb's copy holds only in-frame clones and misses some; the assay was immunoSEQ multiplex PCR. The sample has fewer than 400,000 clones; roughly 90% are singletons. It was during active infection that Seattle patients were enrolled and then longitudinally followed. The chain is built from TRBV27 and TRBJ2-3; 7 nucleotides match TRBD2. The TCR was taken from a woman in her twenties or thirties with COVID-19, enrolled during active disease. Specimen: peripheral blood. CDR3 in amino acids: CASRGSLAVRTDTQYF. DNA of the CDR3: TGTGCCAGCAGGGGGAGCCTAGCGGTCCGCACAGATACGCAGTATTTT.